Listed below are T cell receptor beta chains from one sample, sequenced in a study of cytomegalovirus exposure and HLA in healthy donors. TCRdb keeps only in-frame clones here, not all; method: immunoSEQ multiplex PCR. The repertoire table contains about 74,000 clones. Material for sequencing was PBMCs. Every receptor here comes from a female donor in good health and CMV-seropositive. The CDR3 runs from the conserved cysteine through the conserved F or W. The order of the fields is V gene, D gene, J gene, CDR3 protein, CDR3 DNA. D genes are given only for firm matches.

V gene: TRBV7-9; D gene: .; J gene: TRBJ1-2; CDR3 protein: CASSFEQNFDGYTF; CDR3 DNA: TGTGCCAGCAGCTTTGAACAGAATTTTGATGGCTACACCTTC
V gene: TRBV19; D gene: TRBD1; J gene: TRBJ1-1; CDR3 protein: CASISITGDTEAFF; CDR3 DNA: TGTGCCAGTATCTCTATAACAGGGGACACTGAAGCTTTCTTT
V gene: TRBV5-1; D gene: TRBD2; J gene: TRBJ2-5; CDR3 protein: CASSMTSGAQETQYF; CDR3 DNA: TGCGCCAGCAGCATGACTAGCGGGGCACAAGAGACCCAGTACTTC
V gene: TRBV9; D gene: .; J gene: TRBJ2-5; CDR3 protein: CASSVSGQGRETQYF; CDR3 DNA: TGTGCCAGCAGCGTGTCCGGGCAAGGGAGGGAGACCCAGTACTTC
V gene: TRBV18; D gene: TRBD2; J gene: TRBJ2-5; CDR3 protein: CASSPSGGRQETQYF; CDR3 DNA: TGTGCCAGCTCACCAAGCGGGGGACGCCAAGAGACCCAGTACTTC
V gene: TRBV28; D gene: TRBD1; J gene: TRBJ2-5; CDR3 protein: CASSSEGQGETQYF; CDR3 DNA: TGTGCCAGCAGTTCAGAGGGACAGGGGGAGACCCAGTACTTC
V gene: TRBV30; D gene: .; J gene: TRBJ1-5; CDR3 protein: CAWSAGSNQPQHF; CDR3 DNA: TGTGCCTGGAGTGCCGGGAGCAATCAGCCCCAGCATTTT
V gene: TRBV28; D gene: TRBD2; J gene: TRBJ2-7; CDR3 protein: CASRKTSGRVYEQYF; CDR3 DNA: TGTGCCAGCCGGAAGACTAGCGGGAGAGTCTACGAGCAGTACTTC
V gene: TRBV30; D gene: .; J gene: TRBJ1-3; CDR3 protein: CAWTTGNTIYF; CDR3 DNA: TGTGCCTGGACGACAGGAAACACCATATATTTT
V gene: TRBV4-1; D gene: .; J gene: TRBJ1-2; CDR3 protein: CASSQDGNYGYTF; CDR3 DNA: TGCGCCAGCAGCCAAGACGGGAACTATGGCTACACCTTC
V gene: TRBV18; D gene: .; J gene: TRBJ1-1; CDR3 protein: CASSPRQTTEAFF; CDR3 DNA: TGTGCCAGCTCACCTCGACAGACCACTGAAGCTTTCTTT
V gene: TRBV11-1; D gene: TRBD2; J gene: TRBJ2-7; CDR3 protein: CASSPRLAGASYEQYF; CDR3 DNA: TGTGCCAGCAGCCCGCGACTAGCGGGGGCCTCCTACGAGCAGTACTTC
V gene: TRBV14; D gene: TRBD2; J gene: TRBJ2-2; CDR3 protein: CASSQGDSGRWNTGELFF; CDR3 DNA: TGTGCCAGCAGCCAAGGTGATAGCGGGAGGTGGAACACCGGGGAGCTGTTTTTT
V gene: TRBV7-3; D gene: TRBD2; J gene: TRBJ2-2; CDR3 protein: CASSLYGFSGRINTGELFF; CDR3 DNA: TGTGCCAGCAGCCTATATGGGTTTAGCGGGAGGATTAACACCGGGGAGCTGTTTTTT